These 24 T cell receptor beta chains came from one sample sequenced in a study of OX40 agonist ivuxolimab in advanced cancers. The repertoire was sequenced with immunoSEQ multiplex PCR; TCRdb's copy has only in-frame clones and lacks some. Here the sample spans roughly 60,000 clones, about 88% being singletons. The sequenced sample was CD4+ or CD8+ T cells sorted from blood, obtained in a trial of the OX40 agonist ivuxolimab. Source of these receptors: an adult with an advanced solid tumor such as melanoma, head and neck, liver or kidney cancer.

The CDR3 reads CASSTSGANVLTF. In DNA, the CDR3 is TGTGCCAGCAGTACCTCCGGGGCCAACGTCCTGACTTTC. The chain couples TRBV6-6 to TRBJ2-6; D not certain. V was trimmed by 5 bases and J by 4 bases, leaving 6 bases between them. The CDR3 consists of 13 residues. Germline loops: CDR1 MNHNY, CDR2 SVGAGI (reference sequence).

V and J are TRBV29-1 and TRBJ2-7; unclear D gene. In germline, CDR1 is SQVTM, CDR2 ANQGSEA. Between the trimmed V and J ends, which lost 4 bases and 5 bases, there was a span of 6 bases. The CDR3 runs 10 residues. The CDR3 coding sequence is TGCAGCGTTGGGAGTAACGAGCAGTACTTC. This encodes CSVGSNEQYF.

The chain links TRBV7-3 to TRBJ2-3, with 7 bases matching TRBD1. The trim removed 6 bases at V and 3 bases at J, leaving 9 bases unmatched. The germline V gene has CDR1 SGHTA and CDR2 FQGTGA. This CDR3 has 15 amino acids. CDR3 protein: CASSRQGRGTDTQYF. The DNA of the CDR3 is TGTGCCAGCAGTAGACAGGGCCGAGGTACAGATACGCAGTATTTT.

The chain is built from TRBV7-3 and TRBJ1-5; D is unclear. Germline lookup yields CDR1 SGHTA and CDR2 FQGTGA. V lost 2 bases, J lost 7 bases, and 6 bases lay in between. The CDR3 totals 12 residues. CDR3 in amino acids: CASSLPGQPQHF. DNA of the CDR3: TGTGCCAGCAGCTTACCCGGCCAGCCCCAGCATTTT.

The CDR3 protein is CASSYQGDSGNTIYF. The DNA of the CDR3 is TGTGCCAGCAGTTACCAGGGCGACTCTGGAAACACCATATATTTT. This chain links TRBV6-6 with TRBJ1-3; a possible D gene is TRBD1 (5 bases). Germline loops: CDR1 MNHNY, CDR2 SVGAGI (reference sequence). Trimming stripped 2 bases from V and 0 bases from J, with 8 bases between. The CDR3 contains 15 residues.

V is TRBV7-3 and J is TRBJ1-2, with 9 bases lining up with TRBD1. The J segment lost 7 bases and the V segment lost 5 bases, leaving 8 bases of the junction unmatched. CDR3 length: 14 amino acids. Germline-derived CDR1 and CDR2 are SGHTA and FQGTGA. The CDR3 DNA follows: TGTGCCAGCAGCGCGGGACAGGGCTACGGTGGCTACACCTTC. It translates to CASSAGQGYGGYTF. The full variable domain, completed using reference TRBV7-3 and TRBJ1-2, is GAGVSQTPSNKVTEKGKYVELRCDPISGHTALYWYRQSLGQGPEFLIYFQGTGAADDSGLPNDRFFAVRPEGSVSTLKIQRTERGDSAVYLCASSAGQGYGGYTFGSGTRLTVV.

The chain joins TRBV6-5 to TRBJ2-7, with D possibly TRBD1 on 6 matching bases. V lost 5 bases, J lost 7 bases, and 18 bases lay in between. The CDR3 loop spans 14 amino acids. Germline V lookup: CDR1 MNHEY, CDR2 SVGAGI. The CDR3: CASSKGHRGWEQYF. In DNA form, the CDR3 reads TGTGCCAGCAGTAAGGGACACCGAGGCTGGGAGCAGTACTTC.

The CDR3 is CDAGRDKRCVRNSPLHF. Written as DNA, the CDR3 is TGCGACGCCGGCCGGGACAAAAGATGTGTCAGGAATTCACCCCTCCACTTT. This chain joins TRBV10-1 and TRBJ1-6, with D perhaps TRBD1 (6 bases). This CDR3 contains 17 residues. Per germline, CDR1 WNHNN and CDR2 SYGVQD (reference sequence).

The rearrangement links TRBV5-6 to TRBJ1-2; no definite D call. V was trimmed by 2 bases and J by 4 bases, leaving 12 bases between them. Germline values: CDR1 SGHDT, CDR2 YYEEEE. The CDR3 consists of 14 residues. This chain's CDR3 is CASSLDRRGYGYTF. Here the CDR3 DNA reads TGTGCCAGCAGCTTAGACCGCCGCGGCTATGGCTACACCTTC.

The chain combines TRBV5-6 with TRBJ2-7; 7 bases match TRBD2. This CDR3 has 15 amino acids. Losses at the gene ends were 1 base for V and 4 bases for J; bases not matched to a gene: 8. Germline V gene lookup returns CDR1 SGHDT and CDR2 YYEEEE. CDR3 protein: CASSLPSGGWYEQYF. The CDR3 nucleotides are TGTGCCAGCAGCTTGCCCTCGGGGGGTTGGTACGAGCAGTACTTC.

The chain employs TRBV28 and TRBJ1-2, with D tentatively TRBD1 (5 bases). Germline values: CDR1 MDHEN, CDR2 SYDVKM. This CDR3 is built from 15 residues. Trimming pared 7 bases from V and 8 bases from J, leaving 23 bases between. The CDR3 bases are TGTGCCAGCACCTACGGGGGAACAGTCCTATCAGGCTACACCTTC. This encodes CASTYGGTVLSGYTF.

This clone was detected only once. The V gene is TRBV6-5, the J gene TRBJ2-7, with 9 bases matching TRBD1. The germline gives CDR1 MNHEY, CDR2 SVGAGI. The CDR3 is made up of 14 amino acids. Trimming cost V 9 bases and J 5 bases; bases outside gene matches: 11. CDR3 sequence reads: CASQGTGIFHEQYF. The CDR3 DNA sequence: TGTGCCAGTCAGGGGACAGGGATTTTCCACGAGCAGTACTTC.

The DNA for the CDR3 is TGTGCCAGCTCACCACCGACAGGCCCCTACGAGCAGTACTTC. Amino acids: CASSPPTGPYEQYF. The chain employs TRBV18 and TRBJ2-7; TRBD1 is a possible D gene (6 bases). This CDR3 region has 14 residues. Germline loops: CDR1 KGHSH, CDR2 LQKENI. Trimming left V 0 bases short and J 2 bases short, with 8 bases between.

This chain links TRBV5-1 with TRBJ2-7; TRBD2 aligns across 9 bases. The germline gives CDR1 SGHRS, CDR2 YFSETQ. J lost 2 bases, V lost 0 bases, and 0 bases had no gene match. CDR3 length equals 14 residues. The CDR3 sequence is CASSLERGAYEQYF. The CDR3 nucleotides read TGCGCCAGCAGCTTGGAGCGGGGGGCCTACGAGCAGTACTTC.

The chain links TRBV5-4 to TRBJ2-3; 9 bases line up with TRBD1. Trimming removed 1 base from V and 4 bases from J; junction bases left unmatched: 10. CDR1 is SGHNT and CDR2 is YYREEE in the germline V gene (reference sequence). This CDR3 has 17 amino acids. The CDR3 DNA reads as TGTGCCAGCAGCTTGTATGGGGGGACAGGGCTCGCAGATACGCAGTATTTT. Translating gives CASSLYGGTGLADTQYF. The full variable domain, in which reference TRBV5-4 and TRBJ2-3 provide the parts outside the CDR3, is ETGVTQSPTHLIKTRGQQVTLRCSSQSGHNTVSWYQQALGQGPQFIFQYYREEENGRGNFPPRFSGLQFPNYSSELNVNALELDDSALYLCASSLYGGTGLADTQYFGPGTRLTVL.

The V and J genes are TRBV4-3 and TRBJ2-5, with D possibly TRBD2 on 6 matching bases. Germline V gene lookup returns CDR1 LGHNA and CDR2 YSLEER. This CDR3 spans 15 amino acids. Trimming shortened V by 1 base and J by 2 bases, and 11 bases separated the two germline ends. The CDR3 sequence: CASSQASGGQETQYF. CDR3 DNA sequence: TGCGCCAGCAGCCAAGCAAGTGGGGGGCAAGAGACCCAGTACTTC.

The rearrangement joins TRBV19 to TRBJ2-1, with 11 bases that match TRBD2. The CDR3 spans 15 residues. V lost 10 bases and J lost 7; bases outside the gene matches: 12. The germline gives CDR1 LNHDA, CDR2 SQIVND (reference sequence). The CDR3 here is CATRGLAGGGNEQFF. CDR3 coding DNA: TGTGCCACCAGAGGGCTAGCGGGGGGCGGGAATGAGCAGTTCTTC. The entire variable domain, with the rest obtained from reference TRBV19 and TRBJ2-1, is as follows: DGGITQSPKYLFRKEGQNVTLSCEQNLNHDAMYWYRQDPGQGLRLIYYSQIVNDFQKGDIAEGYSVSREKKESFPLTVTSAQKNPTAFYLCATRGLAGGGNEQFFGPGTRLTVL.

The V gene is TRBV7-2, the J gene TRBJ1-4; 7 bases are shared with TRBD1. Germline V gene lookup returns CDR1 SGHTA and CDR2 FQGNSA. V dropped 5 bases and J dropped 7; count of bases not matched to a gene: 7. The CDR3 loop spans 14 amino acids. CDR3: CASSPGGGGEKLFF. Written as DNA, the CDR3 is TGTGCCAGCAGCCCAGGGGGGGGCGGTGAAAAACTGTTTTTT.

CDR3 amino acids: CASRGTGTGGGYTF. The CDR3 region has the DNA TGTGCCAGCAGAGGGACCGGGACAGGGGGTGGCTACACCTTC. The chain employs TRBV6-6 and TRBJ1-2; 11 bases are shared with TRBD1. V dropped 6 bases and J dropped 7; count of bases not matched to a gene: 7. CDR3 length: 14 residues. Germline V CDR1 and CDR2: MNHNY, SVGAGI (reference sequence).

This clone was recorded a few times. This chain joins TRBV6-1 and TRBJ1-5, with 8 bases lining up with TRBD1. Germline assignment: CDR1 MNHNS and CDR2 SASEGT. Trimming took 8 bases from V and 5 from J; bases not matched to a gene: 5. The CDR3 totals 13 residues. This CDR3 reads CASHPGGYQPQHF. CDR3 DNA: TGTGCCAGCCACCCAGGGGGCTATCAGCCCCAGCATTTT.

The rearrangement joins TRBV5-4 to TRBJ2-1; D perhaps matches TRBD1 (6 bases). This CDR3 has 15 residues. V shed 1 base and J shed 2 bases, with 10 bases lying between them. CDR1 SGHNT and CDR2 YYREEE come from the germline V gene (reference sequence). CDR3 in DNA: TGTGCCAGCAGCTTGTCAGGGGCGACCTACAATGAGCAGTTCTTC. This codes for CASSLSGATYNEQFF.

The V and J genes are TRBV5-1 and TRBJ1-2; tentatively, D is TRBD1 (5 bases). There are 15 residues in the CDR3. V was shortened by 0 bases and J by 0 bases, with 9 bases between the two germline ends. CDR1 is SGHRS and CDR2 is YFSETQ in the germline V gene. The CDR3 is CASSLVSGANYGYTF. In DNA form, the CDR3 reads TGCGCCAGCAGCTTGGTTTCGGGGGCTAACTATGGCTACACCTTC.

This chain connects TRBV27 to TRBJ1-3, with a possible D match to TRBD1 (5 bases). V was shortened by 6 bases and J by 5 bases, with 11 bases between the two germline ends. CDR3 length equals 13 residues. CDR1 is MNHEY and CDR2 is SMNVEV in the germline V gene (reference sequence). CDR3 sequence: CASRSTDRNTIYF. CDR3 DNA: TGTGCCAGCAGATCGACGGACAGAAACACCATATATTTT.

The chain employs TRBV18 and TRBJ1-6, with D possibly matching TRBD1 (6 bases). This CDR3 is built from 16 residues. Germline loops: CDR1 KGHSH, CDR2 LQKENI. With 2 bases removed from V and 7 bases from J, the gap between germline ends came to 15 bases. The CDR3 sequence: CASSPDSGTPNSPLHF. In DNA form, the CDR3 reads TGTGCCAGCTCACCAGACTCCGGGACACCAAATTCACCCCTCCACTTT.